The 28 T cell receptor beta chains below were found in one sample sequenced in a study of blood T cells in healthy people across ages. Primers used in a second PCR of about 6 to 12 cycles were a sample-barcoded 5' primer and a J-beta primer mix. Using its own MiXCR run on the 5' RACE reads, TCRdb lists one record per CDR3 protein. The data hold around 1,000,000 distinct CDR3 sequences, with around two fifths observed a single time. Sequenced: blood. These receptors were collected from a man aged 18 to 30 in good health.

The rearrangement uses TRBV7-2 and TRBJ2-7; no definite D call. The CDR3 is 12 amino acids. Germline CDR1 SGHTA, CDR2 FQGNSA. V was cut by 4 bases and J by 7 bases, with 11 bases left in between. The CDR3 DNA sequence: TGTGCCAGCAGCTCCTACGTCGGTGAGCAGTACTTC. Residues: CASSSYVGEQYF. The complete variable domain, with remaining parts taken from reference TRBV7-2 and TRBJ2-7, reads GAGVSQSPSNKVTEKGKDVELRCDPISGHTALYWYRQSLGQGLEFLIYFQGNSAPDKSGLPSDRFSAERTGGSVSTLTIQRTQQEDSAVYLCASSSYVGEQYFGPGTRLTVT.

The chain couples TRBV6-2 or TRBV6-3 to TRBJ2-7; 9 nucleotides align to TRBD2. The junction had 18 bases not matched to a gene; V was cut back by 5 bases and J by 7 bases. CDR1 MNHEY and CDR2 SVGEGT come from the germline V gene. This CDR3 contains 17 residues. The CDR3 region is CASSPSRLAAPYNEQYF. CDR3 DNA: TGTGCCAGCAGTCCGAGCCGACTAGCGGCACCCTACAATGAGCAGTACTTC.

The gene calls are TRBV20-1 and TRBJ1-2; 8 bases agree with TRBD1. CDR3 size: 14 residues. CDR1 is DFQATT and CDR2 is SNEGSKA in the germline V gene (reference sequence). V dropped 4 bases and J dropped 7; count of bases not matched to a gene: 11. The CDR3 nucleotides are TGCAGTGCTACCGACGGACAGGGCCCCTCTGGCTACACCTTC. Translation gives CSATDGQGPSGYTF.

The V gene is TRBV18, the J gene TRBJ2-1; unclear D gene. The CDR3 runs 13 residues. Trimming cost V 6 bases and J 11 bases, with 17 bases left between them. The germline CDR1 and CDR2 sequences are KGHSH and LQKENI. Here the CDR3 DNA reads TGTGCCAGCTCCCACTCGACCCAAGGGAAGCAGTTCTTC. Translated: CASSHSTQGKQFF.

The rearrangement joins TRBV5-1 to TRBJ1-4; D gene unclear. Germline CDR1 reads SGHRS; CDR2 reads YFSETQ. The CDR3 has 18 amino acids. Trimming pared 4 bases from V and 0 bases from J, leaving 19 bases between. The chain's CDR3 is CASSPKGPTVATNEKLFF. CDR3 DNA sequence: TGCGCCAGCAGCCCGAAGGGCCCGACCGTTGCAACTAATGAAAAACTGTTTTTT.

Note on this clonotype: The germline gene is not matched at one end of the junction; a read error may be the cause. This chain connects TRBV20-1 to TRBJ1-1, with 7 bases aligning to TRBD1. The CDR3 is 15 residues long. Germline V gives CDR1 DFQATT, CDR2 SNEGSKA (reference sequence). CDR3 DNA: TGCAGCGCTACTTACAGGGGAGTCATTGACACTGAAGCTTTCTTT. Encoded protein: CSATYRGVIDTEAFF.

This clonotype has just a few counts. This chain connects TRBV3-1 to TRBJ1-2; 8 bases are shared with TRBD1. CDR1 is LGHDT, CDR2 YNNKEL, per germline (reference sequence). Germline trimming cut 1 base from V and 3 bases from J; bases unmatched to any gene: 1. The CDR3 sequence is 14 residues long. CDR3 protein: CASSQAGQDYGYTF. The DNA for the CDR3 is TGTGCCAGCAGCCAAGCGGGACAGGACTATGGCTACACCTTC.

This chain uses TRBV27 with TRBJ2-7; D is possibly TRBD1 (6 bases). The CDR3 consists of 15 residues. Germline-derived CDR1 and CDR2 are MNHEY and SMNVEV (reference sequence). V was pared by 3 bases and J by 4 bases, with 16 bases between. CDR3 sequence (DNA): TGTGCCAGCAGTTTCCGCCAGGGGTACGAGTACGAGCAGTACTTC. It translates to CASSFRQGYEYEQYF.

Many counts were recorded for this clonotype. The rearrangement links TRBV20-1 to TRBJ2-3, with D hard to call. Trimming cost V 3 bases and J 0 bases, with 16 bases left between them. This CDR3 comprises 16 residues. CDR1 is DFQATT and CDR2 is SNEGSKA in the germline V gene (reference sequence). CDR3 protein: CSASLRFVGSTDTQYF. For the CDR3, the DNA is TGCAGTGCTAGCTTGAGGTTCGTGGGAAGCACAGATACGCAGTATTTT.

The chain joins TRBV7-2 to TRBJ2-7; D is tentatively TRBD1 or TRBD2 (6 bases each). V shed 3 bases and J shed 7 bases, with 22 bases lying between them. This CDR3 region has 16 residues. Germline CDR1 and CDR2: SGHTA and FQGNSA. CDR3 sequence: CASSLVGGQDLHEQYF. CDR3 DNA: TGTGCCAGCAGCTTGGTCGGGGGCCAGGACTTGCATGAGCAGTACTTC.

This chain joins TRBV27 and TRBJ1-2; no firm D call. From germline, CDR1 is MNHEY and CDR2 SMNVEV (reference sequence). The V end was cut by 6 bases, the J end by 1 base, with 12 bases between. The CDR3 consists of 14 residues. CDR3 in amino acids: CASSLFGSNYGYTF. CDR3 nucleotides: TGTGCCAGCAGCTTGTTCGGTAGTAACTATGGCTACACCTTC.

This rearrangement joins TRBV7-9 to TRBJ2-1; D might be TRBD1 or TRBD2, each matching 6 bases. Germline assignment: CDR1 SEHNR and CDR2 FQNEAQ (reference sequence). CDR3 length: 14 amino acids. Trimming took 2 bases from V and 2 from J, leaving 7 bases between them. The DNA for the CDR3 is TGTGCCAGCAGCTTAAGGGGGGCCTACAATGAGCAGTTCTTC. Residues: CASSLRGAYNEQFF.

The chain couples TRBV9 to TRBJ2-2; 8 bases agree with TRBD2. The CDR3 is 14 residues long. V lost 5 bases, J lost 2 bases, and 2 bases stayed unmatched. Germline V gives CDR1 SGDLS, CDR2 YYNGEE. The CDR3 region has the DNA TGTGCCAGCAGGGGACTAGTCAACACCGGGGAGCTGTTTTTT. Translating gives CASRGLVNTGELFF.

The chain joins TRBV3-1 to TRBJ2-1; either TRBD1 or TRBD2 may supply D (5 bases each). V was cut by 5 bases and J by 6 bases, with 20 bases left in between. This CDR3 contains 16 residues. Germline V CDR1 and CDR2: LGHDT, YNNKEL (reference sequence). CDR3 sequence (DNA): TGTGCCAGCAGCACCCAGGGAGTAGAGTTAGCCAATGAGCAGTTCTTC. Translation: CASSTQGVELANEQFF.

The rearrangement joins TRBV7-2 to TRBJ1-5; 9 positions match TRBD1. The J segment lost 7 bases and the V segment lost 5 bases, leaving 15 bases of the junction unmatched. CDR1 is SGHTA, CDR2 FQGNSA, per germline. The CDR3 has 17 residues. The CDR3 region is CASSRGQGGSSGQPQHF. The CDR3 DNA is TGTGCCAGCAGCCGGGGACAGGGTGGAAGTTCAGGGCAGCCCCAGCATTTT.

This clonotype has just one count. The CDR3 loop is CASSLVPSGNYGYTF. The CDR3 bases are TGTGCCAGCAGTTTAGTGCCCTCAGGGAACTATGGCTACACCTTC. This chain connects TRBV28 to TRBJ1-2; tentative D call: TRBD1 (5 bases). Per germline, CDR1 MDHEN and CDR2 SYDVKM. V gave up 2 bases and J gave up 2 bases, with 12 bases separating them. This CDR3 has 15 residues.

The chain carries TRBV30 and TRBJ1-1; TRBD1 aligns across 11 bases. In germline, CDR1 is GTSNPN, CDR2 SVGIG (reference sequence). The CDR3 runs 16 residues. After removal of 5 bases from V and 4 bases from J, the junction contained 12 bases not matched to a gene. CDR3 nucleotide sequence: TGTGCCTGGGCGACCGGGACAGGGGGGTTGAGCACTGAAGCTTTCTTT. This translates into CAWATGTGGLSTEAFF.

This clonotype was seen repeatedly, ten times or more. The rearrangement joins TRBV12-3 or TRBV12-4 to TRBJ2-7; D remains unclear. Between the trimmed V and J ends, which lost 6 bases and 2 bases, there was a span of 14 bases. The CDR3 has 14 amino acids. The DNA for the CDR3 is TGTGCCAGCAGCTTAACGGGTGGGACCTACGAGCAGTACTTC. It yields the protein CASSLTGGTYEQYF.

The rearrangement joins TRBV20-1 to TRBJ1-4; no clear D. Per germline, CDR1 DFQATT and CDR2 SNEGSKA (reference sequence). This CDR3 comprises 11 residues. Trimming removed 4 bases from V and 8 bases from J, with 8 bases in between. In DNA form, the CDR3 reads TGCAGTGCTATGCGCGGGGAAAAACTGTTTTTT. Protein product: CSAMRGEKLFF.

The chain uses TRBV6-6 and TRBJ1-1; 7 bases are shared with TRBD1. The CDR3 length is 16 residues. The germline CDR1 and CDR2 sequences are MNHNY and SVGAGI (reference sequence). The V gene end was trimmed by 5 bases and the J gene end by 4 bases; junction bases not matched to a gene: 13. DNA of the CDR3: TGTGCCAGCAGTCTACGACACCCAGGGGGTTCCACTGAAGCTTTCTTT. As protein: CASSLRHPGGSTEAFF.

This clonotype was detected only a few times. This chain links TRBV6-5 with TRBJ2-3; 16 bases are shared with TRBD2. Germline V lookup: CDR1 MNHEY, CDR2 SVGAGI. The length of the CDR3 is 15 residues. Trimming removed 8 bases from V and 6 bases from J; junction bases left unmatched: 5. The CDR3 loop is CASGTSGGVADTQYF. CDR3 coding DNA: TGTGCCAGCGGGACTAGCGGGGGGGTGGCGGATACGCAGTATTTT.

The chain employs TRBV20-1 and TRBJ1-3; D ambiguous. The V end lost 0 bases, the J end lost 5 bases, and 8 bases lay between the germline ends. The CDR3 is made up of 13 amino acids. Germline values: CDR1 DFQATT, CDR2 SNEGSKA (reference sequence). CDR3 loop: CSAREGGRNTIYF. CDR3 bases: TGCAGTGCTAGAGAAGGCGGTAGAAACACCATATATTTT.

Only a few counts were recorded for this clonotype. The chain links TRBV5-1 to TRBJ2-1, with D tentatively TRBD1 or TRBD2 (5 bases each). V was shortened by 1 base and J by 5 bases, with 10 bases between the two germline ends. This CDR3 spans 14 amino acids. Germline-derived CDR1 and CDR2 are SGHRS and YFSETQ. The CDR3 region is CASSLWDEDNEQFF. The CDR3 DNA reads TGCGCCAGCAGCTTGTGGGACGAAGACAATGAGCAGTTCTTC.

This clonotype showed up just a few times. J is TRBJ1-2 and V is TRBV20-1; D might be TRBD1 (5 bases). The germline V gene encodes CDR1 DFQATT and CDR2 SNEGSKA (reference sequence). V lost 6 bases and J 4 bases, leaving 15 bases between the germline ends. The CDR3 is 13 residues long. The CDR3 region has the DNA TGCAGTGCCCATATGCGGGGGACCTATGGCTACACCTTC. Translated, it gives CSAHMRGTYGYTF.

This clonotype appeared a few times. The DNA for the CDR3 is TGTGCCAGCAGTTACTCGGGGATACAGAGTAATGAAAAACTGTTTTTT. It is translated as CASSYSGIQSNEKLFF. V and J are TRBV6-5 and TRBJ1-4, with D unresolved. The ends were cut back, 0 bases at V and 4 bases at J, with 12 bases in the middle. Germline V lookup: CDR1 MNHEY, CDR2 SVGAGI. The CDR3 totals 16 residues.

The CDR3 region has the DNA TGTGCCAGCAGCTCAACGCCGGGACAGCTTTATGGCTACACCTTC. Encoded protein: CASSSTPGQLYGYTF. The chain uses TRBV7-3 and TRBJ1-2, with 7 bases that match TRBD1. The CDR3 sequence is 15 residues long. The junction had 10 bases not matched to a gene; V was cut back by 4 bases and J by 5 bases. Germline loops: CDR1 SGHTA, CDR2 FQGTGA.

This clonotype has just a few counts. In nucleotides, the CDR3 is TGTGCCAGCAGTTATTGGGGAGAGGACATTCAGTACTTC. Its protein product is CASSYWGEDIQYF. V is TRBV6-2 or TRBV6-3 and J is TRBJ2-4, with TRBD2 as a possible D gene (5 bases). This CDR3 contains 13 residues. Germline loops: CDR1 MNHEY, CDR2 SVGEGT. Trimming shortened V by 3 bases and J by 8 bases, and 11 bases separated the two germline ends.

This chain joins TRBV18 and TRBJ1-5, with D possibly being TRBD1 (5 bases). The CDR3 runs to 14 residues. The V gene lost 3 bases and the J gene lost 4 bases, with 10 bases spanning the gap. Germline V lookup: CDR1 KGHSH, CDR2 LQKENI. CDR3 residues: CASSPGLNNQPQHF. DNA of the CDR3: TGTGCCAGCTCACCGGGACTGAATAATCAGCCCCAGCATTTT.